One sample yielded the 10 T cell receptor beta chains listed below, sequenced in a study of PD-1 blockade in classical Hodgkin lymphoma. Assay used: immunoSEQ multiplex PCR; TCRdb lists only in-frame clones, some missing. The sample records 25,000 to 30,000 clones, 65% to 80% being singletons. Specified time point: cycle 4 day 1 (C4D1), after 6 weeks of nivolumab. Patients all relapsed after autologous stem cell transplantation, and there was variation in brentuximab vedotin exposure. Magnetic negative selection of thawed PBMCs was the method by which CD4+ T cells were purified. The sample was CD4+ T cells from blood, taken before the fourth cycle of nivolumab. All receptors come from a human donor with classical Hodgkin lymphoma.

CDR3 in DNA: TGTGCCAGCAGCTTAGGGGACAGCGACACCTACGAGCAGTACTTC. Protein product: CASSLGDSDTYEQYF. The V and J genes are TRBV7-9 and TRBJ2-7; 7 nucleotides match TRBD1. The ends lost 1 base at V and 2 bases at J; junction bases unmatched: 5. CDR3 length equals 15 residues. Germline CDR1 and CDR2: SEHNR and FQNEAQ (reference sequence).

CDR3 sequence (DNA): TGTGCCATCAGTGAAGGGTTTGGCTACACCTTC. It is translated as CAISEGFGYTF. J is TRBJ1-2 and V is TRBV10-3; unclear D gene. Trimming took off 3 bases at V and 7 bases at J, with 6 bases between the two ends. Germline values: CDR1 ENHRY, CDR2 SYGVKD. This CDR3 has 11 residues.

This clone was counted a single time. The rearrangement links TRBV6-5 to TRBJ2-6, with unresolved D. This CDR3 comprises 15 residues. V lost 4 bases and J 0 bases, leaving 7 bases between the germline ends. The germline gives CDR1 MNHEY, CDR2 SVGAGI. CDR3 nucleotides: TGTGCCAGCAGTTTCCAGGTCTCTGGGGCCAACGTCCTGACTTTC. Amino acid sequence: CASSFQVSGANVLTF.

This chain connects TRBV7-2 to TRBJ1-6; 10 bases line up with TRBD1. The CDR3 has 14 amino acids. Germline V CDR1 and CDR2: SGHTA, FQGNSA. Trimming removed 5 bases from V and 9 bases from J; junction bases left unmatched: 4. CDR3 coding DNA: TGTGCCAGCAGCCGGGACAGGGGAAGTTCACCCCTCCACTTT. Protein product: CASSRDRGSSPLHF.

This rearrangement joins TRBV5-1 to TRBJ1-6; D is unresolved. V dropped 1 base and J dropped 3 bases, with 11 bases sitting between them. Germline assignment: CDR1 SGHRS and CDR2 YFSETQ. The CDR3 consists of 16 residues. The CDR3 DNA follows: TGCGCCAGCAGCTTGCAGACGTCCGACTATAATTCACCCCTCCACTTT. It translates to CASSLQTSDYNSPLHF. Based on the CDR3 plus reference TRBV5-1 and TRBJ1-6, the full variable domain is KAGVTQTPRYLIKTRGQQVTLSCSPISGHRSVSWYQQTPGQGLQFLFEYFSETQRNKGNFPGRFSGRQFSNSRSEMNVSTLELGDSALYLCASSLQTSDYNSPLHFGNGTRLTVT.

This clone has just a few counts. The chain's CDR3 is CASSQAYRGGGNTIYF. The CDR3 DNA sequence: TGCGCCAGCAGCCAAGCATACAGGGGAGGGGGAAACACCATATATTTT. J is TRBJ1-3 and V is TRBV4-1, with 7 bases matching TRBD1. The CDR3 has 16 residues. Germline V lookup: CDR1 MGHRA, CDR2 YSYEKL. With V trimmed by 1 base and J by 4 bases, 7 bases remained unmatched.

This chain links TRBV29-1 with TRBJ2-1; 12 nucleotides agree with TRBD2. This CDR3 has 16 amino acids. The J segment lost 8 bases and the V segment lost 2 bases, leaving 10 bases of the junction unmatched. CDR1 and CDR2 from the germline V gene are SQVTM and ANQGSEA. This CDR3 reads CSVEHRLAGDGDEQFF. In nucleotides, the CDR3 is TGCAGCGTTGAACATCGACTAGCGGGAGATGGTGATGAGCAGTTCTTC.

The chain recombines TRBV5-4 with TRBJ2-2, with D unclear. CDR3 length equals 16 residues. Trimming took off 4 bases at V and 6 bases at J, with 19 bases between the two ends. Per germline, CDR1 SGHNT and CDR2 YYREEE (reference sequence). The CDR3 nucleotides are TGTGCCAGCAGCCCCAAGAGTGTAGGGCATCCCGGGGAGCTGTTTTTT. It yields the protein CASSPKSVGHPGELFF.

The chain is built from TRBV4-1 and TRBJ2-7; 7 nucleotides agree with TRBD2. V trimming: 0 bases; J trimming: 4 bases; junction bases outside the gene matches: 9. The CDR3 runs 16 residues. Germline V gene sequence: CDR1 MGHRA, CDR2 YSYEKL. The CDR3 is CASSQDSLAEWYEQYF. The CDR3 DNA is TGCGCCAGCAGCCAAGATAGCCTAGCGGAGTGGTACGAGCAGTACTTC.

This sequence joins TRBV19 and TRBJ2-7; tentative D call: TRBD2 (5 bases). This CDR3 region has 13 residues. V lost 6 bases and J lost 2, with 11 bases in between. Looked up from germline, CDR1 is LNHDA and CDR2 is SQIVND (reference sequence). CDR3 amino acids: CASSRTEPYEQYF. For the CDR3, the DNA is TGTGCCAGTAGCAGGACTGAACCCTACGAGCAGTACTTC.